The 22 T cell receptor beta chains below come from one sample, sequenced in a study of spatial heterogeneity in lung cancer. As for time point: sample taken at primary tumor resection. No cells were sorted before sequencing. The whole RNA sequenced was extracted from tumor, nontumor lung or frozen PBMC. TCRdb re-analysed the 5' RACE reads in MiXCR, keeping a single row per CDR3 protein. The sample lists some 22,000 distinct CDR3 sequences, about 4.7% seen once, with around 5.2% in the top ten. This specimen was PBMCs, taken at surgery. Receptors were obtained from a male donor with early-stage non-small cell lung cancer.

This clonotype was detected many times. The chain links TRBV5-1 to TRBJ2-7; D call uncertain. V dropped 3 bases and J dropped 2 bases, with 6 bases sitting between them. The germline CDR1 and CDR2 sequences are SGHRS and YFSETQ. The CDR3 spans 12 residues. The CDR3 sequence: CASSSSAYEQYF. CDR3 DNA sequence: TGCGCCAGCAGCTCTTCAGCCTACGAGCAGTACTTC.

The table lists this clonotype with many counts. The rearrangement uses TRBV10-1 and TRBJ2-2, with a tentative D call TRBD2 (5 bases). V was shortened by 3 bases and J by 0 bases, with 14 bases between the two germline ends. In germline, CDR1 is WNHNN, CDR2 SYGVQD (reference sequence). The CDR3 spans 17 residues. CDR3 sequence reads: CASSDIPGTSNTGELFF. The CDR3 bases are TGCGCCAGCAGTGATATACCGGGAACTTCGAACACCGGGGAGCTGTTTTTT.

This clonotype is categorized as medium-sized. The chain links TRBV12-3 or TRBV12-4 to TRBJ1-5, with 7 nucleotides matching TRBD1. V was clipped by 5 bases and J by 0 bases; unmatched bases: 7. The CDR3 sequence is 16 residues long. The CDR3 region is CASSPGTANSNQPQHF. In DNA, the CDR3 is TGTGCCAGCAGTCCCGGGACAGCTAATAGCAATCAGCCCCAGCATTTT.

The sample holds many counts of this clonotype. The rearrangement joins TRBV7-2 to TRBJ1-4; possible D gene TRBD1, 6 bases. Trimming left V 1 base short and J 7 bases short, with 10 bases between. The length of the CDR3 is 14 residues. Per the germline V gene, CDR1 is SGHTA and CDR2 is FQGNSA. This chain's CDR3 is CASSLGGGGEKLFF. In nucleotides, the CDR3 is TGTGCCAGCAGCTTAGGTGGAGGGGGTGAAAAACTGTTTTTT.

This clonotype was counted ten times or more. The genes are TRBV18 and TRBJ2-7; TRBD1 matches at 7 bases. CDR3 size: 14 residues. J lost 3 bases, V lost 0 bases, and 2 bases had no gene match. CDR1 is KGHSH, CDR2 LQKENI, per germline. CDR3 loop: CASSPPHRGYEQYF. The CDR3 DNA reads TGTGCCAGCTCACCACCCCACAGGGGCTACGAGCAGTACTTC.

A word on this clonotype: Since a much larger clone is just one base distant, this may be a read error. The genes are TRBV6-6 and TRBJ2-5; 10 positions match TRBD1. The CDR3 loop spans 14 amino acids. Germline V lookup: CDR1 MNHNY, CDR2 SVGAGI (reference sequence). CDR3: CASSQTGGQETQCF. CDR3 coding DNA: TGTGCCAGCAGTCAGACAGGGGGCCAAGAGACCCAGTGCTTC.

By sample fraction, this clonotype is medium-sized (0.01 to 0.1%). The chain recombines TRBV6-2 or TRBV6-3 with TRBJ2-7; D is possibly TRBD1 or TRBD2 (5 bases each). Trimming left V 6 bases short and J 0 bases short, with 18 bases between. Germline lookup yields CDR1 MNHEY and CDR2 SVGEGT. The CDR3 contains 16 residues. The CDR3 DNA reads TGTGCCAGCAGACGCCTCGACAGTGGGGGCTCCTACGAGCAGTACTTC. Translating it yields CASRRLDSGGSYEQYF.

This clonotype was observed many times. The chain is built from TRBV5-1 and TRBJ1-6; 7 bases are shared with TRBD1. V gave up 0 bases and J gave up 10 bases; unmatched junction bases: 7. Per the germline V gene, CDR1 is SGHRS and CDR2 is YFSETQ. CDR3 length: 15 amino acids. The DNA for the CDR3 is TGCGCCAGCAGCTTGGCTGCGACAGGGAGATCACCCCTCCACTTT. This codes for CASSLAATGRSPLHF.

The table lists this clonotype with many counts. The V and J genes are TRBV20-1 and TRBJ2-5, with a weak D call TRBD1 (5 bases). The CDR3 has 14 residues. Per the germline V gene, CDR1 is DFQATT and CDR2 is SNEGSKA (reference sequence). Trimming cost V 0 bases and J 0 bases, with 8 bases left between them. The CDR3 coding sequence is TGCAGTGCTAGAGATAGCAGGGACCAAGAGACCCAGTACTTC. Amino acids: CSARDSRDQETQYF.

This clonotype has a count of ten or more. This chain uses TRBV4-2 with TRBJ2-3; tentative D call: TRBD1 (5 bases). Trimming took off 5 bases at V and 6 bases at J, with 18 bases between the two ends. CDR3 length: 15 residues. Germline CDR1 reads LGHNA; CDR2 reads YNFKEQ. CDR3 sequence: CASSSNAQGADTQYF. CDR3 bases: TGTGCCAGCAGCTCCAACGCTCAGGGTGCGGATACGCAGTATTTT.

This clonotype is medium-sized in the sample. The V gene is TRBV28, the J gene TRBJ2-2; D is uncertain. CDR3 length: 16 amino acids. CDR1 and CDR2 (germline): MDHEN, SYDVKM. V dropped 6 bases and J dropped 1 base, with 15 bases sitting between them. The CDR3 coding sequence is TGTGCCAGCAGCCCTTCACCGGCGGAGAACACCGGGGAGCTGTTTTTT. This gives the protein CASSPSPAENTGELFF.

This clonotype qualifies as medium-sized (0.01 to 0.1%). V usage is TRBV10-3 and J usage is TRBJ2-7, with 9 bases identical to TRBD1. This CDR3 region has 14 residues. The V gene end was trimmed by 6 bases and the J gene end by 5 bases; junction bases not matched to a gene: 8. Germline V gene lookup returns CDR1 ENHRY and CDR2 SYGVKD. The CDR3 loop is CAIRQGQGLDEQYF. CDR3 DNA: TGTGCCATCAGGCAGGGACAGGGTCTCGACGAGCAGTACTTC.

This clonotype showed up many times. This chain connects TRBV6-5 to TRBJ2-3; D could derive from TRBD1 or TRBD2 (5 bases each). Germline V gives CDR1 MNHEY, CDR2 SVGAGI. V was shortened by 0 bases and J by 4 bases, with 11 bases between the two germline ends. The CDR3 is made up of 15 amino acids. This CDR3 is CASSYSPGTADTQYF. CDR3 nucleotides: TGTGCCAGCAGTTACTCCCCGGGGACCGCAGATACGCAGTATTTT.

This clonotype was counted ten times or more. The chain carries TRBV5-1 and TRBJ2-2, with 7 positions matching TRBD1. Germline-derived CDR1 and CDR2 are SGHRS and YFSETQ. This CDR3 is built from 15 residues. The V gene end was trimmed by 4 bases and the J gene end by 6 bases; junction bases not matched to a gene: 9. CDR3 region: CASSRDSPGPGELFF. The CDR3 DNA follows: TGCGCCAGCAGCCGGGACAGCCCAGGCCCCGGGGAGCTGTTTTTT.

The CDR3 protein is CSVVEETQYF. The CDR3, as DNA: TGCAGCGTTGTCGAAGAGACCCAGTACTTC. This sequence joins TRBV29-1 and TRBJ2-5; no clear D gene. The germline V and J ends were trimmed by 4 bases and 3 bases, with 3 bases remaining between them. Germline V gives CDR1 SQVTM, CDR2 ANQGSEA. The CDR3 is 10 residues long.

This clonotype was seen many times. The V gene is TRBV7-2, the J gene TRBJ1-1, with D possibly matching TRBD1 (5 bases). The V end was cut by 1 base, the J end by 4 bases, with 7 bases between. This CDR3 contains 13 residues. Germline V gives CDR1 SGHTA, CDR2 FQGNSA. CDR3 nucleotides: TGTGCCAGCAGCTTAGAAGGGGCCACTGAAGCTTTCTTT. Amino acids: CASSLEGATEAFF.

This clonotype has ten or more counts. The chain is built from TRBV28 and TRBJ2-5, with D unresolved. The V gene lost 3 bases and the J gene lost 4 bases, with 12 bases spanning the gap. Germline lookup yields CDR1 MDHEN and CDR2 SYDVKM. This CDR3 has 14 residues. The CDR3 spells CASSLPKPPETQYF. CDR3 DNA: TGTGCCAGCAGTTTGCCTAAACCACCAGAGACCCAGTACTTC.

In its sample, this clonotype is medium-sized. The chain employs TRBV5-1 and TRBJ2-2, with 9 bases lining up with TRBD1. CDR3 size: 16 residues. Germline loops: CDR1 SGHRS, CDR2 YFSETQ. Trimming took 2 bases from V and 0 from J; bases not matched to a gene: 2. In DNA, the CDR3 is TGCGCCAGCAGCTTAGGGACAGGGACGAACACCGGGGAGCTGTTTTTT. Protein sequence: CASSLGTGTNTGELFF.

This clonotype was seen ten or more times. The rearrangement uses TRBV5-1 and TRBJ2-7, with D uncertain. Trimming stripped 2 bases from V and 5 bases from J, with 8 bases between. The CDR3 runs to 12 residues. The germline gives CDR1 SGHRS, CDR2 YFSETQ. CDR3: CASSFGPDEQYF. The CDR3 coding sequence is TGCGCCAGCAGCTTTGGACCCGACGAGCAGTACTTC. Full variable domain (outside the CDR3, taken from reference TRBV5-1 and TRBJ2-7): KAGVTQTPRYLIKTRGQQVTLSCSPISGHRSVSWYQQTPGQGLQFLFEYFSETQRNKGNFPGRFSGRQFSNSRSEMNVSTLELGDSALYLCASSFGPDEQYFGPGTRLTVT.

This clonotype was seen at least ten times. The chain combines TRBV15 with TRBJ1-3; TRBD1 agrees at 10 bases. This CDR3 has 15 amino acids. Trimming removed 9 bases from V and 0 bases from J; junction bases left unmatched: 5. Germline assignment: CDR1 LNHNV and CDR2 YYDKDF (reference sequence). The DNA of the CDR3 is TGTGCCACAATCCGGGACAGGGGCTCTGGAAACACCATATATTTT. It encodes CATIRDRGSGNTIYF.

This clonotype was counted at least ten times. The genes are TRBV9 and TRBJ2-5, with TRBD2 as a possible D gene (5 bases). This CDR3 is built from 11 residues. V lost 5 bases and J 9 bases, leaving 11 bases between the germline ends. Germline CDR1 SGDLS, CDR2 YYNGEE. In nucleotides, the CDR3 is TGTGCCAGCAGGGAAGGGAGACCCCAGTACTTC. Residues: CASREGRPQYF.

This clonotype ranks as medium-sized. The gene calls are TRBV29-1 and TRBJ2-1; D gene unclear. The CDR3 consists of 10 residues. CDR1 SQVTM and CDR2 ANQGSEA come from the germline V gene. Trimming pared 6 bases from V and 7 bases from J, leaving 7 bases between. The CDR3 loop reads CSVSPNEQFF. The CDR3 region has the DNA TGCAGCGTATCCCCGAATGAGCAGTTCTTC.